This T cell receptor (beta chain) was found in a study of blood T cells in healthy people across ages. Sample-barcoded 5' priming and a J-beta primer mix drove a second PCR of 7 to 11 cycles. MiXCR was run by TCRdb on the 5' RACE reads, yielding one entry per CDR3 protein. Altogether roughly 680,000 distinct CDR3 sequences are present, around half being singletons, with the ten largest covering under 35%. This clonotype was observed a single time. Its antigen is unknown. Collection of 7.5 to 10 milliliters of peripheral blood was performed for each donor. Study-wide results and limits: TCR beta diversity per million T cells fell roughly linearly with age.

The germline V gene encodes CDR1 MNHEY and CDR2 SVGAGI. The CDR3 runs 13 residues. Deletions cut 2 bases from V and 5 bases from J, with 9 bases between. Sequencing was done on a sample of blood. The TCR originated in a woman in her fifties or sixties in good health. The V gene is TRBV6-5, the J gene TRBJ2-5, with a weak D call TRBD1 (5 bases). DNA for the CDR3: TGTGCCAGCAGTTACGTCCGACAGGAGACCCAGTACTTC. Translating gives CASSYVRQETQYF.